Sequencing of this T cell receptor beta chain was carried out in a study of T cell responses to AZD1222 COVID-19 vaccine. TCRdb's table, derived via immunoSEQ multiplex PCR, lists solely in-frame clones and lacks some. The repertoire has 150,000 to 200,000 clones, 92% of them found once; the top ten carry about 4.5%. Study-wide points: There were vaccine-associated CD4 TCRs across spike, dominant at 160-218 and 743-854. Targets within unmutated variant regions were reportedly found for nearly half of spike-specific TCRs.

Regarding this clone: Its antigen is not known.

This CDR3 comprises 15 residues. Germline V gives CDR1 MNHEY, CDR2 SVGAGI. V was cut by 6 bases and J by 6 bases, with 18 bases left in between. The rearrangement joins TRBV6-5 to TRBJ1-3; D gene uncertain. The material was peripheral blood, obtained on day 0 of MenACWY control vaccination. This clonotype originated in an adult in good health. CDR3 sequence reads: CASRLDPRKENTIYF. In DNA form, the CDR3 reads TGTGCCAGCAGACTGGACCCACGAAAGGAAAACACCATATATTTT.